This TCR beta chain emerged from a study of blood T cell repertoires in COVID-19. Sequenced by immunoSEQ multiplex PCR; TCRdb stores in-frame clones only, minus some. The sample records about 170,000 clones, 70% to 90% being singletons. The sequence derives from a woman older than 75 in a cohort sampled during active or convalescent COVID-19. The sample taken for sequencing was peripheral blood.

The CDR3 DNA reads TGTGCCAGCAGCGGGCCGGGACTAGCGGGAGGGGAACCACGGGCAGATACGCAGTATTTT. It is translated as CASSGPGLAGGEPRADTQYF. The chain has TRBV21-1 and TRBJ2-3; the table names TRBD2, a call not compared with the DNA. TRBV21-1 is termed a pseudogene. This CDR3 is 20 amino acids long.